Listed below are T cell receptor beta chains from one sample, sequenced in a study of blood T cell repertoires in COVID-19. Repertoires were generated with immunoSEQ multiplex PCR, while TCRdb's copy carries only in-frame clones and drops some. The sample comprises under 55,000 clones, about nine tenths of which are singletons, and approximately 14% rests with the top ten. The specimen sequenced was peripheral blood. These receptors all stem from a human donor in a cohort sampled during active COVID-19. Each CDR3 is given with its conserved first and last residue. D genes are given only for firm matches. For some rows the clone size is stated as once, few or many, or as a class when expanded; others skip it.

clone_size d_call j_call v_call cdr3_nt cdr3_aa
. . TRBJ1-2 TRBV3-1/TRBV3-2 TGTGCCAGCGGCCCTCTTAAGGGGGACTATGGCTACACCTTC CASGPLKGDYGYTF
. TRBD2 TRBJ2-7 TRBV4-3 TGCGCCAGCAGCCACTCCGCTAGCGGGGAGTCCTACGAGCAGTACTTC CASSHSASGESYEQYF
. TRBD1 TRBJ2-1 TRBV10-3 TGTGCCATCATGCTAGGACAGGGGGCTAATGAGCAGTTCTTC CAIMLGQGANEQFF
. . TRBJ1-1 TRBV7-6 TGTGCCAGCAGCTTAGAGGCAGGGTTCAACACTGAAGCTTTCTTT CASSLEAGFNTEAFF
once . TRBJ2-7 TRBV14 TGTGCCAGCAGCCCCCGGGCCGGGGGCTACGAGCAGTACTTC CASSPRAGGYEQYF
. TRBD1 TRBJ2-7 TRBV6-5 TGTGCCAGCAGTTACTGGAGGGACAGGGCTTCCGAGCAGTACTTC CASSYWRDRASEQYF
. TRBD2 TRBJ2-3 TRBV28 TGTGCCAGCAGTTTTGCTAGCGGGGCCACTTCCACAGATACGCAGTATTTT CASSFASGATSTDTQYF
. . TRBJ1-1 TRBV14 TGTGCCAGCAGCCAAGTTGGGGGGGGGCAGGCTGAAGCTTTCTTT CASSQVGGGQAEAFF
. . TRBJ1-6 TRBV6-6 TGTGCCAGCAGTTCCCAGGGGAAGAATTCACCCCTCCACTTT CASSSQGKNSPLHF
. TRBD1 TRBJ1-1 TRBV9 TGTGCCAGCAGCACCGGGACAGGCATGAACACTGAAGCTTTCTTT CASSTGTGMNTEAFF
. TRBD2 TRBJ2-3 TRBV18 TGTGCCAGCTCCCCCACCGCTAGCGGGCAGGTAGATACGCAGTATTTT CASSPTASGQVDTQYF
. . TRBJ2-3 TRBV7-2 TGTGCTGGGCGGTCTTCGGGAGCGGGTTATACGCAGTATTTT CAGRSSGAGYTQYF
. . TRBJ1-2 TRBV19 TGTGCCAGTAGCCCACAGGGCAACTATGGCTACACCTTC CASSPQGNYGYTF
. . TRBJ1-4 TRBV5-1 TGCGCCAGCAGCCTTGCCGGAAGGGGAGGGGGTGAAAAACTGTTTTTT CASSLAGRGGGEKLFF
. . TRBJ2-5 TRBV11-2 TGTGCCAGCAGCGATCATCCGGTAGCCCCTCTCACCGAGACCCAGTACTTC CASSDHPVAPLTETQYF
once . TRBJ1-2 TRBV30 TGTGCCTGGAGTGTAAGCGGGTACGGTGGCTACACCTTC CAWSVSGYGGYTF
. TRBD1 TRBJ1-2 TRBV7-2 TGTGCCAGCAGTCCGGACAGGGCATTCGGAGGCTACACCTTC CASSPDRAFGGYTF
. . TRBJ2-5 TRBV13 TGTGCCAGCAGCCTCGAGGGGGACATCCAAGAGACCCAGTACTTC CASSLEGDIQETQYF
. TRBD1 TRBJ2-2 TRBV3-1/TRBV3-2 TGTGCCAGCAGCCAAGGCTGGACAGGGTTCGGGGAGCTGTTTTTT CASSQGWTGFGELFF
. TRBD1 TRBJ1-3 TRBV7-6 TGTGCCAGCAGCTTAGGCCCAGCAGGGGGTATTGGAAACACCATATATTTT CASSLGPAGGIGNTIYF
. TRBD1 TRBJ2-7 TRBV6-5 TGTGCCAGCTCGTACAGGGGGAGCGAGCAGTACTTC CASSYRGSEQYF
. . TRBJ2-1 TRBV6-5 TGTGCCAGCAGGCCCCTAGACGGTTACAATGAGCAGTTCTTC CASRPLDGYNEQFF
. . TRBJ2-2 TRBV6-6 TGTGCCAGCAGTCACGGGGGGACACTACTCTCGAACACCGGGGAGCTGTTTTTT CASSHGGTLLSNTGELFF
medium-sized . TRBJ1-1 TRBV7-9 TGTGCCAGCATGGGGGGTAAGCCTGAAGCTTTCTTT CASMGGKPEAFF
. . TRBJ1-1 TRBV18 TGTGCCAGCTCAGGCAGCGCCGACACTGAAGCTTTCTTT CASSGSADTEAFF
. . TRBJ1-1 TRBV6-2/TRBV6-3 TGTGCCAGCAGTTACGGGGCAGGCCGGTTTGCTGCTTTCTTT CASSYGAGRFAAFF
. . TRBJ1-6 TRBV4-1 TGCGCCAGCAGCGACGGGGGTCATAATTCACCCCTCCACTTT CASSDGGHNSPLHF
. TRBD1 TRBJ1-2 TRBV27 TGTGCCAGCAGTCGGAACGGACAGGGGGCAGGCGGCTACACCTTC CASSRNGQGAGGYTF
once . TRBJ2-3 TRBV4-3 TGCGCCAGCAGCCAAGAAATCATAGCAGGGGCCCTTGATACGCAGTATTTT CASSQEIIAGALDTQYF
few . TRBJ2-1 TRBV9 TGTGCCAGCAGCGTAGATGGCCGTCCCTACAATGAGCAGTTCTTC CASSVDGRPYNEQFF
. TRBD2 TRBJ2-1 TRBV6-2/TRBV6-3 TGTGCCAGCAGCACCGGGACTAGGCAAGTCAATGAGCAGTTCTTC CASSTGTRQVNEQFF
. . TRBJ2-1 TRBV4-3 TGCGCCAGCAGCCAAGATCGGGGGGCAGGCCCTTACAATGAGCAGTTCTTC CASSQDRGAGPYNEQFF
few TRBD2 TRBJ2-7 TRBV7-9 TGTGCCAGCAGCAAAATAGCGGGGCCCTACGAGCAGTACTTC CASSKIAGPYEQYF
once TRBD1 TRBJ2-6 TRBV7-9 TGTGCCAGCAGCCGCCAGGGGGTCGTTTGGTCCTCTGGGGCCAACGTCCTGACTTTC CASSRQGVVWSSGANVLTF
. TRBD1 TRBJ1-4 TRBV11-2 TGTGCCAGCAGCCCTGGGAGACAGGGCCTGGCTAATGAAAAACTGTTTTTT CASSPGRQGLANEKLFF
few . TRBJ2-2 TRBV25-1 TGTGCCAGCTCTGACAGCCCTACTTCGAACACCGGGGAGCTGTTTTTT CASSDSPTSNTGELFF
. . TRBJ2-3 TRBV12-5 TGTGCTAGTGGTTTGGGGCCCACAGATACGCAGTATTTT CASGLGPTDTQYF
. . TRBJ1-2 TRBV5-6 TGTGCCAGCAGCTTTGGTGACAGCAACTATGGCTACACCTTC CASSFGDSNYGYTF
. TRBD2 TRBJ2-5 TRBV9 TGTGCCAGCAGCGTAGCGAGCGGGGGGGCGGACGAGACCCAGTACTTC CASSVASGGADETQYF
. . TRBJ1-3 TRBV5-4 TGTGCCAGCAGCCTCGGGTGGGGGGTAGCTGGAAACACCATATATTTT CASSLGWGVAGNTIYF
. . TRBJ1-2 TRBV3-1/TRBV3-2 TGTGCCAGCAGTTTAACCCGGAGCTATGGCTACACCTTC CASSLTRSYGYTF
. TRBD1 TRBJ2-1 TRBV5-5 TGTGCCAGCAGCCATTACCGGTCGGGACAGGGGAAGAATGAGCAGTTCTTC CASSHYRSGQGKNEQFF
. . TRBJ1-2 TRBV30 TGTGCCTGGAGACGGTACTATGGCTACACCTTC CAWRRYYGYTF
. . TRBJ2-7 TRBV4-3 TGCGCCAGCAGCCAAGATAGGGGCAGCTACGAGCAGTACTTC CASSQDRGSYEQYF
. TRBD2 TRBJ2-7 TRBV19 TGTGCCAGTAGGATCGGGACTAGCCCATCTTACGAGCAGTACTTC CASRIGTSPSYEQYF
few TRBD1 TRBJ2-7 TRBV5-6 TGTGCCAGCAGGAGACGGACAGGGCGGAACGAGCAGTACTTC CASRRRTGRNEQYF
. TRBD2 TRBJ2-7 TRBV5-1 TGCGCCAGCAGCTTGGGAAGCGGGGGGCTCTACGAGCAGTACTTC CASSLGSGGLYEQYF
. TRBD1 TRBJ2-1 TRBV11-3 TGTGCCAGCAGCCCAGGGGGCGCTGACTACAATGAGCAGTTCTTC CASSPGGADYNEQFF
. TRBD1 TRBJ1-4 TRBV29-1 TGCAGCGTGACCTCCGGGACAGCTAATGAAAAACTGTTTTTT CSVTSGTANEKLFF
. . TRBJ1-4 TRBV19 TGTGCCAGTAGTAGGCAGGGATTATCTAATGAAAAACTGTTTTTT CASSRQGLSNEKLFF
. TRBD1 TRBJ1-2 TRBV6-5 TGTGCCAGCAGTTCGGGACAGGGCACCCATGGCTACACCTTC CASSSGQGTHGYTF
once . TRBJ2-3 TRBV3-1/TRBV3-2 TGTGCCAGCAGCCCCTGGGGCAGGGGAGTTGATACGCAGTATTTT CASSPWGRGVDTQYF
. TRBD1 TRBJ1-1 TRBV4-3 TGCGCCAGCAGCCAGACAGGGTCGGGCACTGAAGCTTTCTTT CASSQTGSGTEAFF
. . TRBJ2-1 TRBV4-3 TGCGCCAGCAGCCAAGATGGGCTGGACAATGAGCAGTTCTTC CASSQDGLDNEQFF
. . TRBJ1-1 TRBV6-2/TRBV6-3 TGTGCCAGCAGTCTAACAGGGTCCGGAAGGACTGAAGCTTTCTTT CASSLTGSGRTEAFF